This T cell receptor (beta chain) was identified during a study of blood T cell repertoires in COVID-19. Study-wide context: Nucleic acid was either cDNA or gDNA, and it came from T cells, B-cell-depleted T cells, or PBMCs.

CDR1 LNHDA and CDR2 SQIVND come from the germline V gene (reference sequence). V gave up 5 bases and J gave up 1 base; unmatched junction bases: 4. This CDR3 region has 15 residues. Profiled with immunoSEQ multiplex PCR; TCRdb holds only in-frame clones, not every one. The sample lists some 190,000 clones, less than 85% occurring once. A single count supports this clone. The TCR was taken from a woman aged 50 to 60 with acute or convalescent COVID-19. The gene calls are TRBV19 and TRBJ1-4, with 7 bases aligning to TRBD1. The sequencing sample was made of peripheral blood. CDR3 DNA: TGTGCCAGTAGTGCCAGACAGGGAACTAATGAAAAACTGTTTTTT. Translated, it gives CASSARQGTNEKLFF.